One and the same sample provided the 19 T cell receptor beta chains below, sequenced in a study of shared clonotypes between healthy human individuals. The assay was immunoSEQ multiplex PCR, and TCRdb's table has in-frame clones only and misses some. The sample yields millions of clones, 85% to 95% seen once. The sequencing sample was made of naive CD4+ T cells sorted from blood. Documented subset: CD45RA+ positively selected. These receptors all stem from a man aged 18 to 29 in good health.

The chain is built from TRBV18 and TRBJ2-1; D not certain. V was pared by 2 bases and J by 9 bases, with 14 bases between. The CDR3 covers 14 residues. Germline V gives CDR1 KGHSH, CDR2 LQKENI. CDR3 amino acids: CASSPGFSAAEQFF. The CDR3 nucleotides are TGTGCCAGCTCACCAGGTTTCTCGGCGGCTGAGCAGTTCTTC. Using reference TRBV18 and TRBJ2-1 for the parts outside the CDR3, the full variable domain is NAGVMQNPRHLVRRRGQEARLRCSPMKGHSHVYWYRQLPEEGLKFMVYLQKENIIDESGMPKERFSAEFPKEGPSILRIQQVVRGDSAAYFCASSPGFSAAEQFFGPGTRLTVL.

This clone is a singleton in its sample. The chain has TRBV9 and TRBJ1-4; 9 bases align to TRBD1. The CDR3 is made up of 15 amino acids. V trimming: 3 bases; J trimming: 8 bases; junction bases outside the gene matches: 8. Germline CDR1 reads SGDLS; CDR2 reads YYNGEE. CDR3 bases: TGTGCCAGCAGCGCCGGGGGGACAGGGATGGAAAAACTGTTTTTT. As protein: CASSAGGTGMEKLFF.

The chain uses TRBV5-6 and TRBJ2-2; D is unclear. The germline V gene encodes CDR1 SGHDT and CDR2 YYEEEE. Trimming stripped 4 bases from V and 1 base from J, with 8 bases between. The CDR3 consists of 14 residues. CDR3: CASSHAGNTGELFF. The CDR3 bases are TGTGCCAGCAGCCACGCAGGGAACACCGGGGAGCTGTTTTTT.

CDR3 sequence: CASSFKGRQGGQSSYEQYF. The CDR3 DNA follows: TGTGCCAGCAGCTTTAAGGGGCGCCAAGGAGGACAGAGCTCCTACGAGCAGTACTTC. The chain uses TRBV7-2 and TRBJ2-7, with D maybe TRBD1 (6 bases). CDR3 length: 19 amino acids. Per germline, CDR1 SGHTA and CDR2 FQGNSA. Trimming took off 3 bases at V and 0 bases at J, with 24 bases between the two ends.

Note on this clone: Other DNA sequences from this sample encode an identical CDR3 as well. The chain carries TRBV5-1 and TRBJ2-1; D unclear. The CDR3 has 16 amino acids. Germline CDR1 and CDR2: SGHRS and YFSETQ. V was trimmed by 0 bases and J by 0 bases, leaving 10 bases between them. The CDR3 loop is CASSLGGESSYNEQFF. CDR3 coding DNA: TGCGCCAGCAGCTTGGGAGGCGAAAGCTCCTACAATGAGCAGTTCTTC.

The V gene is TRBV7-9, the J gene TRBJ1-5; D is uncertain. The germline V and J ends were trimmed by 2 bases and 1 base, with 6 bases remaining between them. The CDR3 is made up of 14 amino acids. The germline gives CDR1 SEHNR, CDR2 FQNEAQ (reference sequence). The chain's CDR3 is CASSLMGSNQPQHF. CDR3 nucleotides: TGTGCCAGCAGCTTAATGGGAAGCAATCAGCCCCAGCATTTT.

The chain carries TRBV6-5 and TRBJ1-4; 9 nucleotides match TRBD1. V lost 5 bases and J lost 5; bases outside the gene matches: 6. Germline V CDR1 and CDR2: MNHEY, SVGAGI. CDR3 length: 15 amino acids. The CDR3 loop is CASSTTGGRNEKLFF. CDR3 in DNA: TGTGCCAGCAGTACGACAGGGGGAAGAAATGAAAAACTGTTTTTT.

The chain combines TRBV29-1 with TRBJ1-4, with a possible D match to TRBD1 (5 bases). In germline, CDR1 is SQVTM, CDR2 ANQGSEA. Trimming removed 5 bases from V and 8 bases from J, with 9 bases in between. The length of the CDR3 is 11 residues. CDR3 amino acids: CSVRTPEKLFF. CDR3 DNA sequence: TGCAGCGTTCGGACACCCGAAAAACTGTTTTTT. Complete variable domain (other parts from reference TRBV29-1 and TRBJ1-4): SAVISQKPSRDICQRGTSLTIQCQVDSQVTMMFWYRQQPGQSLTLIATANQGSEATYESGFVIDKFPISRPNLTFSTLTVSNMSPEDSSIYLCSVRTPEKLFFGSGTQLSVL.

The V call is TRBV19, the J call TRBJ1-4, with D hard to call. In germline, CDR1 is LNHDA, CDR2 SQIVND (reference sequence). V lost 9 bases and J lost 2, with 13 bases in between. The CDR3 totals 14 residues. The CDR3 protein is CASRDLRTNEKLFF. Here the CDR3 DNA reads TGTGCCAGCCGGGATCTTCGGACTAATGAAAAACTGTTTTTT.

This CDR3 is CASSQGDRAYEQYF. As DNA, the CDR3 is TGCGCCAGCAGCCAGGGGGACAGGGCCTACGAGCAGTACTTC. V usage is TRBV5-1 and J usage is TRBJ2-7; 9 bases match TRBD1. The CDR3 length is 14 residues. V shed 4 bases and J 2 bases; nucleotides not matched to a gene: 4. Germline-derived CDR1 and CDR2 are SGHRS and YFSETQ.

The chain uses TRBV30 and TRBJ2-3; tentatively, D is TRBD1 or TRBD2 (5 bases each). V was pared by 2 bases and J by 3 bases, with 12 bases between. This CDR3 is built from 14 residues. From germline, CDR1 is GTSNPN and CDR2 SVGIG (reference sequence). The CDR3: CAWSKGTATDTQYF. DNA of the CDR3: TGTGCCTGGAGTAAAGGGACGGCAACAGATACGCAGTATTTT.

The rearrangement links TRBV11-2 to TRBJ2-5; possible D gene TRBD1, 5 bases. V was cut by 0 bases and J by 4 bases, with 18 bases left in between. The CDR3 runs 17 residues. CDR1 and CDR2 from the germline V gene are SGHAT and FQNNGV. The CDR3 loop reads CASSLDPIGAGRETQYF. As DNA, the CDR3 is TGTGCCAGCAGCTTAGATCCCATTGGGGCAGGTCGAGAGACCCAGTACTTC.

The CDR3 coding sequence is TGTGCCAGCAGTTTACGAGCGAGTCTATACCTAGTGAGGGCCGATTCACCCCTCCACTTT. It yields the protein CASSLRASLYLVRADSPLHF. The chain recombines TRBV28 with TRBJ1-6; the D is unclear. The germline V gene encodes CDR1 MDHEN and CDR2 SYDVKM. There are 20 residues in the CDR3. Deletions cut 2 bases from V and 8 bases from J, with 28 bases between.

To note about this clone: This specimen includes other DNA sequences encoding the same CDR3. CDR3 sequence: CASSSDSYEQYF. CDR3 DNA sequence: TGTGCCAGCAGTTCTGACTCCTACGAGCAGTACTTC. V is TRBV6-5 and J is TRBJ2-7; D not certain. Germline V gene data show CDR1 as MNHEY and CDR2 as SVGAGI. The CDR3 totals 12 residues. Between the trimmed V and J ends, which lost 4 bases and 0 bases, there was a span of 4 bases.

This clone appeared once. V usage is TRBV5-1 and J usage is TRBJ2-3; 14 bases are shared with TRBD2. The V segment lost 4 bases and the J segment 2 bases; nucleotides outside the gene matches: 9. In germline, CDR1 is SGHRS, CDR2 YFSETQ. CDR3 length: 18 residues. The CDR3 sequence: CASSMGTSGGRFTDTQYF. The CDR3 region has the DNA TGCGCCAGCAGCATGGGGACTAGCGGGGGCCGTTTCACAGATACGCAGTATTTT.

The gene calls are TRBV28 and TRBJ1-2, with no clear D. Between the trimmed V and J ends, which lost 2 bases and 8 bases, there was a span of 15 bases. The germline CDR1 and CDR2 sequences are MDHEN and SYDVKM. The CDR3 covers 14 residues. Written as DNA, the CDR3 is TGTGCCAGCAGTTTAGAAGGCGAGGTTGGGGGCTACACCTTC. Translation: CASSLEGEVGGYTF.

The rearrangement uses TRBV27 and TRBJ2-7; 7 nucleotides agree with TRBD1. The CDR3 covers 15 residues. Germline CDR1 MNHEY, CDR2 SMNVEV (reference sequence). Trimming took 7 bases from V and 2 from J; bases not matched to a gene: 11. The CDR3 reads CASNSLPGQTYEQYF. DNA for the CDR3: TGTGCCAGCAATTCCCTACCGGGACAGACCTACGAGCAGTACTTC.

This clone was seen just once. This sequence joins TRBV5-7 and TRBJ1-1; unclear D gene. TRBV5-7 is reported as an ORF; its role is uncertain. The CDR3 spans 18 residues. V was cut by 0 bases and J by 0 bases, with 18 bases left in between. In DNA form, the CDR3 reads TGTGCCAGCAGCTTGGTATCCAGGCTCCTAAGGATGAACACTGAAGCTTTCTTT. Translating it yields CASSLVSRLLRMNTEAFF.

Points on this clone: Other DNA sequences of this sample code for an identical CDR3. The chain has TRBV27 and TRBJ2-6; no clear D gene. The CDR3 consists of 13 residues. V lost 6 bases to trimming and J lost 0 bases, with 3 bases between them. Germline V lookup: CDR1 MNHEY, CDR2 SMNVEV (reference sequence). The CDR3 DNA reads TGTGCCAGCAGCAGCTCTGGGGCCAACGTCCTGACTTTC. Amino acids: CASSSSGANVLTF.